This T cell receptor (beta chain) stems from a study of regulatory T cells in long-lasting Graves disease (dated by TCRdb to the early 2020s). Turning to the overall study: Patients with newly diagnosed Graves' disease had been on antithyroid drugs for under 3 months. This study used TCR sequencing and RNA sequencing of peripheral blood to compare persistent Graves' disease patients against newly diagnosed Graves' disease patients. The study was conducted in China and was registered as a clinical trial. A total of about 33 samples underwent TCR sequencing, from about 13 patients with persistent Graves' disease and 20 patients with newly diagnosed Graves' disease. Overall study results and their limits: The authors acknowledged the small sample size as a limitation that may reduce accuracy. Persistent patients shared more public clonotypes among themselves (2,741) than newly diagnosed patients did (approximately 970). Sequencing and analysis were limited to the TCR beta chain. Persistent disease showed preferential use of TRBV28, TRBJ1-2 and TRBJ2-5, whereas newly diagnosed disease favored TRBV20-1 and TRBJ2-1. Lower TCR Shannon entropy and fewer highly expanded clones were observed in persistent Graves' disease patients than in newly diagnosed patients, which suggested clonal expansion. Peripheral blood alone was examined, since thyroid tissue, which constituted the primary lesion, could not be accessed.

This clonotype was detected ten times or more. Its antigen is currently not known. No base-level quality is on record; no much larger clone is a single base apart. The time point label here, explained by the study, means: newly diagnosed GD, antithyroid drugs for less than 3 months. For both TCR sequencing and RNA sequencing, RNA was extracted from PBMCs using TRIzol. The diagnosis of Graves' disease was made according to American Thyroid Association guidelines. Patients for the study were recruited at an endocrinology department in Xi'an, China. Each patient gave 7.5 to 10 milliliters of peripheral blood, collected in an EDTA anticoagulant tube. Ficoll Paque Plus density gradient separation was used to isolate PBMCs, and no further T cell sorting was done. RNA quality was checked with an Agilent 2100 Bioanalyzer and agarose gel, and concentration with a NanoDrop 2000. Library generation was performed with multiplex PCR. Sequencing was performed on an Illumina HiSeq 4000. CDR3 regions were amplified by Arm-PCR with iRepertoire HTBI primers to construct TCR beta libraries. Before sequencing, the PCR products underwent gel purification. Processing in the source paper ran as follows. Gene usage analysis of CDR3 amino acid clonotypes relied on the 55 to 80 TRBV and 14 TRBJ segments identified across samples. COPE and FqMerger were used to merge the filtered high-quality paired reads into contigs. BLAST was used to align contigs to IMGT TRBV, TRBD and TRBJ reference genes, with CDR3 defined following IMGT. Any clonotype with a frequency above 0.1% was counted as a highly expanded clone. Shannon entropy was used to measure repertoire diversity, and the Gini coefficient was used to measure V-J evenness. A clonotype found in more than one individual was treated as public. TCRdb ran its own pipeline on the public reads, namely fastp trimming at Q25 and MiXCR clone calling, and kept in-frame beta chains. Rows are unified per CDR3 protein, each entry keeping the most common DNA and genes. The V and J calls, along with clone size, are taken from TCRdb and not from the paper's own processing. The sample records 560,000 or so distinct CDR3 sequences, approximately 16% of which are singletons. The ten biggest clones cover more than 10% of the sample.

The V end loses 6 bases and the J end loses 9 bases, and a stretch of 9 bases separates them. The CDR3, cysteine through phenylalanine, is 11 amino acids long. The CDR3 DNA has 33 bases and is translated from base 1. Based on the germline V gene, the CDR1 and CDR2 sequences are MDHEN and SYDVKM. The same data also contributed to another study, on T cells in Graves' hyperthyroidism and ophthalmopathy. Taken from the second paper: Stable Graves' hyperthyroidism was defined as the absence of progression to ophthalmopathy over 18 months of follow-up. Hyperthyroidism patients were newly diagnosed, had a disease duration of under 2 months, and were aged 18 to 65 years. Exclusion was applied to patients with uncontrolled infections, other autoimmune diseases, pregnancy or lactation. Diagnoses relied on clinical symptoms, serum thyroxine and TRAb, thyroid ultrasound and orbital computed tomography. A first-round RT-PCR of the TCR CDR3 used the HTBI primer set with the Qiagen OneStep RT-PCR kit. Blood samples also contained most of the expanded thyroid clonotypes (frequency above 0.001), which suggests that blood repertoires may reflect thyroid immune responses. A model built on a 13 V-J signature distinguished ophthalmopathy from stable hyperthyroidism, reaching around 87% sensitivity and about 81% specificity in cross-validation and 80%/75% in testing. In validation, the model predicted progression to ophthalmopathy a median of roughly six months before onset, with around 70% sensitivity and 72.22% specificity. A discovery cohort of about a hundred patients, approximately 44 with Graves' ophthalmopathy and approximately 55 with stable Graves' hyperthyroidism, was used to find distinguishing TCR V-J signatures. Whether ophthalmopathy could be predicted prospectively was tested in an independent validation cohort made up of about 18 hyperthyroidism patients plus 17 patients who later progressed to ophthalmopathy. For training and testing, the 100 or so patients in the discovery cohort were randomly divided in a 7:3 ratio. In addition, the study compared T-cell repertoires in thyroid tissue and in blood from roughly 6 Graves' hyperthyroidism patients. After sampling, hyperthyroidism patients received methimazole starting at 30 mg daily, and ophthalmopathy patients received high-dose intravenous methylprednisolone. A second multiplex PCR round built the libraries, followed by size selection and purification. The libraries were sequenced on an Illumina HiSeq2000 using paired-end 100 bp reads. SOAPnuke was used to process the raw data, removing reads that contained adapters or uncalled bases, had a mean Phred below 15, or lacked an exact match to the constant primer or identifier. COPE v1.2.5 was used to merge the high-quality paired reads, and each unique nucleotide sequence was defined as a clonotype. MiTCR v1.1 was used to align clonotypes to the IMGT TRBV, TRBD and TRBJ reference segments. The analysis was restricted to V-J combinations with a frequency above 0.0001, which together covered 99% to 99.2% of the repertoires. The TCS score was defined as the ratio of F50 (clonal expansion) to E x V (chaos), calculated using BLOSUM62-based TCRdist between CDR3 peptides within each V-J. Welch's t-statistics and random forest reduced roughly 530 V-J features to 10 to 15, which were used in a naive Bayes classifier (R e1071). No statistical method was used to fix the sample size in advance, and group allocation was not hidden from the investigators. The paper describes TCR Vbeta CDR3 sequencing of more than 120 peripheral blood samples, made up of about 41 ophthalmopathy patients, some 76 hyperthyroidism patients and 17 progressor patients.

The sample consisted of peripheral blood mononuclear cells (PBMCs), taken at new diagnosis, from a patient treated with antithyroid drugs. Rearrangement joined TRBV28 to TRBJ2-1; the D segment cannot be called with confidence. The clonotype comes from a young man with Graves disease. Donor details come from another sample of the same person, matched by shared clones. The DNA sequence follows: TGTGCCAGCAGCTCCCCATCTGAGCAGTTCTTC. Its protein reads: CASSSPSEQFF.